This T cell receptor beta chain was identified during a study of ipilimumab plus nivolumab after autologous stem cell transplantation. Ipilimumab, 1 mg/kg, started 14 to 28 days after autologous transplant. Dosing: nivolumab 3 mg/kg IV, weeks 1, 4, 7, 10, then every two weeks to week 26. Data came from immunoSEQ multiplex PCR; TCRdb stores just in-frame clones and leaves some out. This table has about 12,000 clones, roughly two thirds appearing once. This TCR derives from a male donor with diffuse large B-cell lymphoma. This specimen consisted of PBMCs, obtained in a trial of ipilimumab plus nivolumab as post-transplant consolidation.

The CDR3 DNA reads as TGTGCCAGCAGCGGCTACGGGGAGACCCAGTACTTC. Translating gives CASSGYGETQYF. The V and J genes are TRBV6-5 and TRBJ2-5; D gene unclear. Germline V gene lookup returns CDR1 MNHEY and CDR2 SVGAGI. V was shortened by 6 bases and J by 5 bases, with 10 bases between the two germline ends. The CDR3 extends over 12 amino acids.